The entry below describes one TCR beta chain. The antigen it recognizes is unknown. Base qualities are not provided; no much larger clone lies one nucleotide away. These data come from a study of blood T cell repertoires in COVID-19 (dated by TCRdb to 2018 to 2021). Turning to the overall study: Samples from collaborators originated in the United States, Italy and Spain and spanned both the acute and convalescent phases of COVID-19. Where available, HLA class I and class II types were obtained from metadata supplied by the sample provider rather than from assay-based typing. A freely available public database, intended as a resource for researchers studying the immune response to SARS-CoV-2, is where the repertoires were released. The samples were drawn from two sources: the first 160 participants of the ongoing ImmuneRACE study, and 1,200 or so subjects contributed by 6 global collaborators. The material from the prospective study consisted of cDNA or gDNA derived from T cells, B-cell-depleted T cells, or PBMCs. A de-identified subject ID, COVID-19 status, age in years and sex were almost always included in the sample metadata. The dataset comprised deeply sampled blood TCRbeta repertoires from subjects exposed to, actively infected with, or recovered from COVID-19.

V drops 0 bases and J drops 4 bases, leaving 16 bases in between. CDR1 and CDR2, per the germline V gene (reference sequence), are LGHDT and YNNKEL. Taken from cysteine to phenylalanine, the CDR3 has 16 residues. Only the CDR3 DNA is retained, 48 bases long and in frame from the first base. TCRbeta CDR3 regions were amplified from genomic DNA using the immunoSEQ Assay, a bias-controlled multiplex PCR. The study's own analysis went as follows. Within the assay, amplification of reference gene primers was used to estimate how many nucleated cells each sample contained. To quantify the absolute abundance of each unique TCRbeta CDR3 rearrangement, sequence reads were collapsed and filtered. For each sample, productive Simpson clonality was calculated as the square root of Simpson's diversity index over productive rearrangements. TCRdb took over this immuneACCESS table, retaining in-frame rearrangements with V and J assigned. Such tables are incomplete; in checked studies, under half of the missing clones stem from an unresolved V gene, and the remainder is unexplained. V and J calls and clone size are given by that table; D and trimming were obtained from the DNA. For this sample the table gives roughly 80,000 clones, of which about 91% were detected only once. Of the sample, 6% to 7.5% falls within the top ten clones.

Results the study describes overall, beyond this receptor: The amount of clinical and demographic metadata varied by source and participant and was provided uncurated.

Collaborating institutions collected whole blood in K2EDTA tubes following their own protocols. For TCRbeta analysis, collaborators shipped samples as frozen whole blood, isolated PBMCs, or DNA extracted from either of those sample types. The chain couples TRBV3-1 (or the pseudogene TRBV3-2) to TRBJ2-7; TRBD2 might be the D gene, on 6 matching bases. The sequence was collected from a woman of 80 years or more with acute or convalescent COVID-19. Sample: peripheral blood. The CDR3 protein sequence reads: CASSQDAGGKRYEQYF. The DNA is TGTGCCAGCAGCCAAGACGCTGGCGGGAAACGTTACGAGCAGTACTTC.